This is a list of T cell receptor beta chains from one sample in a study of blood T cells in healthy people across ages. In TCRdb, the 5' RACE reads were re-called with MiXCR into one record per CDR3 protein. The sample lists about 1.7 million distinct CDR3 sequences; 28% were seen once. What was sequenced was blood. These receptors were taken from a woman aged 25 to 39 in good health. Each CDR3 is given with its conserved first and last residue. The D gene is left open where the match is weak. Expanded clones are given a class, and other clones once, few, many or no size at all.

D gene: TRBD2; CDR3 length: 16; J gene: TRBJ2-3; V gene: TRBV10-1; clone size: few; CDR3 protein: CASSDRASGVPDTQYF; CDR3 DNA: TGCGCCAGCAGTGATAGGGCCAGCGGGGTTCCGGATACGCAGTATTTT
D gene: TRBD1; CDR3 length: 17; J gene: TRBJ2-6; V gene: TRBV5-1; clone size: NA; CDR3 protein: CASSLEQGANGANVLTF; CDR3 DNA: TGCGCCAGCAGCTTGGAACAGGGGGCGAATGGGGCCAACGTCCTGACTTTC
D gene: NA; CDR3 length: 14; J gene: TRBJ2-1; V gene: TRBV7-2; clone size: NA; CDR3 protein: CVSSPVRAGTKQFF; CDR3 DNA: TGTGTCAGCAGCCCCGTTCGGGCGGGGACAAAGCAGTTCTTC
D gene: NA; CDR3 length: 14; J gene: TRBJ2-1; V gene: TRBV5-6; clone size: NA; CDR3 protein: CASSVYPRYDEQFF; CDR3 DNA: TGTGCCAGCAGCGTGTATCCCCGTTACGATGAGCAGTTCTTC
D gene: NA; CDR3 length: 8; J gene: TRBJ1-1; V gene: TRBV10-2; clone size: NA; CDR3 protein: CAQRVAFF; CDR3 DNA: TGCGCTCAAAGGGTCGCTTTCTTT
D gene: TRBD1; CDR3 length: 14; J gene: TRBJ1-5; V gene: TRBV13; clone size: NA; CDR3 protein: CASSARGRNQPQHF; CDR3 DNA: TGTGCCAGCAGCGCCAGGGGGCGCAATCAGCCCCAGCATTTT
D gene: TRBD2; CDR3 length: 14; J gene: TRBJ2-7; V gene: TRBV20-1; clone size: many; CDR3 protein: CSATGLAGGYEQYF; CDR3 DNA: TGCAGTGCTACCGGACTAGCGGGAGGGTACGAGCAGTACTTC
D gene: NA; CDR3 length: 15; J gene: TRBJ2-2; V gene: TRBV15; clone size: NA; CDR3 protein: CATSGRVDSTGELFF; CDR3 DNA: TGTGCCACCAGCGGCAGGGTGGACTCCACCGGGGAGCTGTTTTTT
D gene: TRBD2; CDR3 length: 17; J gene: TRBJ2-5; V gene: TRBV27; clone size: NA; CDR3 protein: CASSSPGLAGGPETQYF; CDR3 DNA: TGTGCCAGCAGTTCCCCTGGACTAGCGGGAGGCCCTGAGACCCAGTACTTC
D gene: NA; CDR3 length: 14; J gene: TRBJ2-3; V gene: TRBV5-1; clone size: NA; CDR3 protein: CATKSSGVGNTQYF; CDR3 DNA: TGCGCCACCAAGTCCTCAGGGGTCGGAAATACGCAGTATTTT
D gene: TRBD1; CDR3 length: 14; J gene: TRBJ2-1; V gene: TRBV6-6; clone size: NA; CDR3 protein: CASSTGTGFDEQFF; CDR3 DNA: TGTGCCAGCAGTACCGGGACAGGGTTTGACGAGCAGTTCTTC
D gene: NA; CDR3 length: 13; J gene: TRBJ2-4; V gene: TRBV29-1; clone size: many; CDR3 protein: CSVEVPRGYIQYF; CDR3 DNA: TGCAGCGTTGAAGTGCCCCGTGGTTACATTCAGTACTTC
D gene: NA; CDR3 length: 11; J gene: TRBJ1-4; V gene: TRBV11-2; clone size: few; CDR3 protein: CASSLGGIQFF; CDR3 DNA: TGTGCCAGCAGCTTGGGCGGGATCCAGTTTTTT
D gene: NA; CDR3 length: 14; J gene: TRBJ1-2; V gene: TRBV3-1; clone size: once; CDR3 protein: CASSQDTTAYGYTF; CDR3 DNA: TGTGCCAGCAGCCAAGATACGACAGCCTATGGCTACACCTTC
D gene: TRBD2; CDR3 length: 14; J gene: TRBJ2-3; V gene: TRBV2; clone size: NA; CDR3 protein: CASNPGLATDTQYF; CDR3 DNA: TGTGCCAGCAATCCGGGACTAGCCACAGATACGCAGTATTTT